This paragraph covers one T cell receptor beta chain sequence. This record belongs to a study of identifying expanded T cells in peripheral blood. CDR1 and CDR2 (germline): SGHAT, FQNNGV. The CDR3 extends over 15 amino acids. The ends were cut back, 7 bases at V and 4 bases at J, with 16 bases in the middle. During the collection period, no donor immune events like infections were recorded. Measured with immunoSEQ multiplex PCR; TCRdb has only the in-frame clones, and not every one. The profile covers roughly 86,000 clones, with approximately 84% appearing a single time and roughly 4.4% taken by the ten largest.

The rearrangement uses TRBV11-2 and TRBJ2-2; tentatively, D is TRBD2 (5 bases). The specimen was blood. The receptor was isolated from a person between 18 and 70 years old in good health. CDR3 sequence reads: CASNSGFLTTGELFF. In DNA form, the CDR3 reads TGTGCCAGCAACTCGGGGTTTTTGACCACCGGGGAGCTGTTTTTT.